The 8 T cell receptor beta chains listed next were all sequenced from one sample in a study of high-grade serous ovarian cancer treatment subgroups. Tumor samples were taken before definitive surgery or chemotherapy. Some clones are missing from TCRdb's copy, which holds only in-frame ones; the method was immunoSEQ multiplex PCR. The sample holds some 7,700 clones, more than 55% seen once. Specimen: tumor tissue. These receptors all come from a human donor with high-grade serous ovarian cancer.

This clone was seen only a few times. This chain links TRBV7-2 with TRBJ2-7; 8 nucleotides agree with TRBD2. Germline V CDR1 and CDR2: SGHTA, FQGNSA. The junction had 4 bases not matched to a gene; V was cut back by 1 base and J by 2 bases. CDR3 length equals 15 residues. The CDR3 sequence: CASSLGREGPYEQYF. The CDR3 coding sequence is TGTGCCAGCAGCTTAGGCCGGGAGGGGCCCTACGAGCAGTACTTC.

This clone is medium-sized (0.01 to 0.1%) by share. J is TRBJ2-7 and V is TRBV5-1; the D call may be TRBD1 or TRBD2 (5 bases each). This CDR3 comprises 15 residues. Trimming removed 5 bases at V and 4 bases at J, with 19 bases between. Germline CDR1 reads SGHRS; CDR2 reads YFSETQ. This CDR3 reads CASRAAGTGTYEQYF. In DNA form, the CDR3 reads TGCGCCAGCAGGGCCGCCGGGACGGGCACATACGAGCAGTACTTC.

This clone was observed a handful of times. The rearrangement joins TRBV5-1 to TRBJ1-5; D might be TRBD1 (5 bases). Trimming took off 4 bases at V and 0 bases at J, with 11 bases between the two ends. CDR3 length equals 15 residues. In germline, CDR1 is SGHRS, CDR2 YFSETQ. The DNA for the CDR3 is TGCGCCAGCAGCCCGGGGGGGGTTAGCAATCAGCCCCAGCATTTT. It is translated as CASSPGGVSNQPQHF.

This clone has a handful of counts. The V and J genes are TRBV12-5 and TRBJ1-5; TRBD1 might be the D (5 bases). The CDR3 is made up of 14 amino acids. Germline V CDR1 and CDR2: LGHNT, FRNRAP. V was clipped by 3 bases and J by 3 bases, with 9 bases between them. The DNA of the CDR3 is TGTGCTAGTGGTTTATCAGGGCACAATCAGCCCCAGCATTTT. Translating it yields CASGLSGHNQPQHF.

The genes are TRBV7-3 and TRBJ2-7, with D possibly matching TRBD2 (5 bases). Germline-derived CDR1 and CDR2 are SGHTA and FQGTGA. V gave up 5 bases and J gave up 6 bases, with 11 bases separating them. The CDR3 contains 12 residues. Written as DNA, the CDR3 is TGTGCCAGCAGCGCGGACTTGGGCGAGCAGTACTTC. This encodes CASSADLGEQYF.

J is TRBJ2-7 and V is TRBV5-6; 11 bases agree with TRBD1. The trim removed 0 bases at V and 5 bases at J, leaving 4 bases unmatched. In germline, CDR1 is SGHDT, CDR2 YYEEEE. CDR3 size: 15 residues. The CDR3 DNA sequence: TGTGCCAGCAGCTTGGTTCGGACAGGGGGCAACGAGCAGTACTTC. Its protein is CASSLVRTGGNEQYF.

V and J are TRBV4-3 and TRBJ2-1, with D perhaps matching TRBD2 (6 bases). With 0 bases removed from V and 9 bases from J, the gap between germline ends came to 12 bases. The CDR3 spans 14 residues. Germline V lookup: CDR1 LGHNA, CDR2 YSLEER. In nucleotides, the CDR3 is TGCGCCAGCAGCCAAGAAGGACTAAAGGGTGAGCAGTTCTTC. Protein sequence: CASSQEGLKGEQFF.

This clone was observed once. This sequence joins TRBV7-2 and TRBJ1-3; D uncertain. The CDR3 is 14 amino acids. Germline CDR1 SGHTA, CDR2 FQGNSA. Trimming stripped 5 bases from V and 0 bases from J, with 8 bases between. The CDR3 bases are TGTGCCAGCAGCCCGGGGAACTCTGGAAACACCATATATTTT. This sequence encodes CASSPGNSGNTIYF.